This T cell receptor beta chain was sequenced during a study of cytomegalovirus exposure and HLA in healthy donors. A remark on this clone: Its antigen is undetermined. One end of the junction is discordant with germline, which a read error may explain.

The CDR3 is 16 residues long. Germline assignment: CDR1 SEHNR and CDR2 FQNEAQ (reference sequence). Points from the study as a whole: Later on, an analysis tied some 17,000 TCR beta sequences to HLA alleles at 0.05 false discovery rate. A later examination showed that TCR association rates differed by HLA locus, with DRB1 most and HLA-C fewest.

With 60 Vbeta and 13 Jbeta primers, the PCR was carried out. Assay used: immunoSEQ multiplex PCR; TCRdb lists only in-frame clones, some missing. The table records roughly 170,000 clones, under 90% of them present only once. The sequencing sample was made of PBMCs. This chain links TRBV7-9 with TRBJ2-3; weak D call: TRBD2 (6 bases). This receptor was obtained from a male donor in good health and CMV-seronegative. CDR3 in amino acids: CSSRVSPTGGADTQYF. DNA for the CDR3: TGTTCCAGCAGAGTATCCCCCACAGGAGGGGCAGATACGCAGTATTTT.